This T cell receptor beta chain was retrieved from a study of blood T cell repertoires in COVID-19. Study information: T cells, B-cell-depleted T cells, or PBMCs provided the cDNA or gDNA that served as material.

Per the original data handling: Counts of nucleated cells, estimated from reference gene primer amplification, were obtained. TCRdb keeps only in-frame clones here, not all; method: immunoSEQ multiplex PCR. Clonal size and the V and J genes are those of that table, whereas D and trimming came from the DNA. Among about 70,000 clones listed, 88% were seen once. The CDR3 spans 13 residues. The V and J ends lost 7 bases and 1 base respectively, with 9 bases between them. Germline lookup yields CDR1 MGHDK and CDR2 SYGVNS. The clonotype comes from a human donor in a cohort sampled during active COVID-19. The chain has TRBV25-1 and TRBJ2-3, with D maybe TRBD1 (5 bases). Sequenced input: peripheral blood. The CDR3 sequence is CASTGLGTDTQYF. CDR3 sequence (DNA): TGTGCCAGCACAGGGTTGGGCACAGATACGCAGTATTTT. Looking up the rest from reference TRBV25-1 and TRBJ2-3 gives the full variable domain: EADIYQTPRYLVIGTGKKITLECSQTMGHDKMYWYQQDPGMELHLIHYSYGVNSTEKGDLSSESTVSRIRTEHFPLTLESARPSHTSQYLCASTGLGTDTQYFGPGTRLTVL.